The 9 T cell receptor beta chains in this list originate from one sample, sequenced in a study of T cells in Graves' hyperthyroidism and ophthalmopathy. Researchers took RNA transcripts and amplified the TCR beta CDR3 regions from them. RT-PCR in the first round (using the HTBI primer set) targeted the TCR CDR3. TCRdb re-derived calls from the multiplex PCR reads in MiXCR, one entry per CDR3 protein. Of hundreds of thousands of distinct CDR3 sequences listed, around 16% are singletons. Sequencing used blood. The receptors shown here come from a woman between 18 and 30 years old with Graves' hyperthyroidism that later progressed to Graves' ophthalmopathy.

The chain carries TRBV4-2 and TRBJ2-2; D tentatively reads TRBD1 or TRBD2 (6 bases each). This CDR3 region has 15 residues. The germline V gene has CDR1 LGHNA and CDR2 YNFKEQ. Trimming removed 3 bases from V and 5 bases from J, with 13 bases in between. The CDR3 bases are TGTGCCAGCAGCCATGGCGGAGGGGGAACCGGGGAGCTGTTTTTT. It encodes CASSHGGGGTGELFF.

This clonotype was detected a few times. This chain connects TRBV28 to TRBJ2-1; D is unclear. The CDR3 is 16 amino acids. Per the germline V gene, CDR1 is MDHEN and CDR2 is SYDVKM. V lost 6 bases, J lost 5 bases, and 20 bases lay in between. This CDR3 is CASSHDPRLLNNEQFF. The CDR3 DNA sequence: TGTGCCAGCAGCCACGACCCTAGGCTTTTGAACAATGAGCAGTTCTTC.

The chain employs TRBV6-5 and TRBJ2-7; unclear D gene. Germline lookup yields CDR1 MNHEY and CDR2 SVGAGI. This CDR3 spans 14 amino acids. The V end was cut by 5 bases, the J end by 2 bases, with 13 bases between. CDR3: CASSPTTDPYEQYF. The CDR3 coding sequence is TGTGCCAGCAGTCCGACCACGGACCCCTACGAGCAGTACTTC.

This clonotype was seen ten or more times. This chain connects TRBV12-3 or TRBV12-4 to TRBJ2-7, with unresolved D. The CDR3 spans 14 residues. Trimming took off 2 bases at V and 2 bases at J, with 10 bases between the two ends. The CDR3 loop reads CASSLMGNTYEQYF. The CDR3 DNA is TGTGCCAGCAGTTTAATGGGTAACACCTACGAGCAGTACTTC.

J is TRBJ2-3 and V is TRBV20-1; a possible D gene is TRBD1 (6 bases). Germline V gene lookup returns CDR1 DFQATT and CDR2 SNEGSKA (reference sequence). The CDR3 runs 14 residues. Trimming cost V 1 base and J 4 bases, with 12 bases left between them. The CDR3 here is CSARGGRLADTQYF. Here the CDR3 DNA reads TGCAGTGCTAGAGGGGGGCGCTTGGCAGATACGCAGTATTTT.

This clonotype appeared many times. The chain joins TRBV30 to TRBJ1-5; no reliable D call. The V gene lost 2 bases and the J gene lost 0 bases, with 8 bases spanning the gap. The CDR3 is made up of 14 amino acids. Germline CDR1 GTSNPN, CDR2 SVGIG (reference sequence). The CDR3 sequence: CAWSQDYSNQPQHF. The CDR3 DNA sequence: TGTGCCTGGAGTCAGGACTATAGCAATCAGCCCCAGCATTTT. Together with reference TRBV30 and TRBJ1-5, the CDR3 gives the full variable domain: SQTIHQWPATLVQPVGSPLSLECTVEGTSNPNLYWYRQAAGRGLQLLFYSVGIGQISSEVPQNLSASRPQDRQFILSSKKLLLSDSGFYLCAWSQDYSNQPQHFGDGTRLSIL.

This clonotype was counted at least ten times. The J gene is TRBJ2-1, the V gene TRBV2; D remains unclear. From germline, CDR1 is SNHLY and CDR2 FYNNEI. Trimming removed 4 bases at V and 4 bases at J, with 5 bases between. The CDR3 consists of 12 residues. This CDR3 is CASSALYNEQFF. The CDR3, as DNA: TGTGCCAGCAGTGCTTTGTACAATGAGCAGTTCTTC.

In this sample, this clonotype turned up many times. This chain joins TRBV27 and TRBJ1-5; D remains unclear. This CDR3 is 14 amino acids long. V was cut by 6 bases and J by 0 bases, with 9 bases left in between. From germline, CDR1 is MNHEY and CDR2 SMNVEV (reference sequence). The CDR3 nucleotides read TGTGCCAGCAGCCTTTCCGATAGCAATCAGCCCCAGCATTTT. Encoded protein: CASSLSDSNQPQHF.

In regard to this clonotype: Possible read error: a much larger clone is one base away. The rearrangement links TRBV3-1 to TRBJ2-3; TRBD1 or TRBD2 may be the D gene (5 bases each). Trimming shortened V by 1 base and J by 2 bases, and 10 bases separated the two germline ends. In germline, CDR1 is LGHDT, CDR2 YNNKEL (reference sequence). The CDR3 covers 15 residues. The CDR3 DNA reads TGTGCCAGCAGCCAAGTCGGGACCCACACAGATACGCAGTATTTT. This sequence encodes CASSQVGTHTDTQYF.